One and the same sample provided the 10 T cell receptor beta chains below, sequenced in a study of OX40 agonist ivuxolimab in advanced cancers. The protocol was immunoSEQ multiplex PCR, while the TCRdb copy is restricted to in-frame clones and leaves out a portion. The data contain tens of thousands of clones, under 90% of them singletons. The source was CD4+ or CD8+ T cells sorted from blood, collected in a trial of the OX40 agonist ivuxolimab. The receptors stem from an adult with an advanced solid tumor such as melanoma, head and neck, liver or kidney cancer.

The chain is built from TRBV15 and TRBJ1-4, with no clear D. The length of the CDR3 is 21 residues. The V end lost 0 bases, the J end lost 3 bases, and 26 bases lay between the germline ends. In germline, CDR1 is LNHNV, CDR2 YYDKDF (reference sequence). The CDR3 protein is CATSRDRSLVLPRGANEKLFF. CDR3 coding DNA: TGTGCCACCAGCAGAGATCGATCCTTAGTCCTCCCGAGAGGAGCTAATGAAAAACTGTTTTTT.

The V gene is TRBV28, the J gene TRBJ1-5; D might be TRBD1 (6 bases). The CDR3 totals 14 residues. Deletions cut 4 bases from V and 7 bases from J, with 14 bases between. Germline assignment: CDR1 MDHEN and CDR2 SYDVKM. Written as DNA, the CDR3 is TGTGCCAGCAGTTCAACAGGGATGTGGCAGCCCCAGCATTTT. Translated: CASSSTGMWQPQHF.

The rearrangement uses TRBV28 and TRBJ2-6, with unresolved D. Trimming removed 7 bases from V and 0 bases from J, with 1 base in between. The CDR3 contains 12 residues. The germline V gene has CDR1 MDHEN and CDR2 SYDVKM. The CDR3 loop is CASTSGANVLTF. The CDR3 region has the DNA TGTGCCAGCACCTCTGGGGCCAACGTCCTGACTTTC.

This rearrangement joins TRBV19 to TRBJ2-5, with D perhaps matching TRBD1 or TRBD2 (5 bases each). Germline assignment: CDR1 LNHDA and CDR2 SQIVND (reference sequence). V was trimmed by 4 bases and J by 4 bases, leaving 19 bases between them. The CDR3 totals 16 residues. The CDR3 reads CASSTRDLIWGETQYF. Written as DNA, the CDR3 is TGTGCCAGTAGTACCCGGGACCTAATATGGGGAGAGACCCAGTACTTC.

The V and J genes are TRBV10-3 and TRBJ1-5; a possible D gene is TRBD1 (6 bases). Trimming took 3 bases from V and 0 from J, leaving 9 bases between them. The CDR3 covers 15 residues. The germline V gene encodes CDR1 ENHRY and CDR2 SYGVKD. This CDR3 reads CAISESGDSNQPQHF. For the CDR3, the DNA is TGTGCCATCAGTGAATCAGGGGATAGCAATCAGCCCCAGCATTTT.

V is TRBV7-7 and J is TRBJ2-5; a possible D gene is TRBD2 (6 bases). The germline V gene encodes CDR1 SSHAT and CDR2 FNYEAQ (reference sequence). The CDR3 is 16 residues long. Trimming cost V 5 bases and J 5 bases, with 21 bases left between them. CDR3: CASSILSGLGAETQYF. CDR3 nucleotide sequence: TGTGCCAGCAGCATACTATCGGGACTGGGAGCGGAGACCCAGTACTTC.

Note on this clone: Other nucleotide sequences from this sample produce the same CDR3. This chain connects TRBV5-1 to TRBJ2-1; D perhaps matches TRBD1 (7 bases). This CDR3 region has 15 residues. Per the germline V gene, CDR1 is SGHRS and CDR2 is YFSETQ. V lost 4 bases to trimming and J lost 6 bases, with 17 bases between them. The CDR3 sequence is CASSLQGQGGNEQFF. The DNA for the CDR3 is TGCGCCAGCAGCCTACAGGGGCAGGGGGGCAATGAGCAGTTCTTC.

This rearrangement joins TRBV5-1 to TRBJ2-3, with D perhaps being TRBD1 or TRBD2 (6 bases each). CDR3 length: 16 amino acids. Germline CDR1 and CDR2: SGHRS and YFSETQ. The V end was cut by 0 bases, the J end by 5 bases, with 16 bases between. The CDR3 loop reads CASSLGGGQDGDTQYF. DNA of the CDR3: TGCGCCAGCAGCTTGGGAGGGGGGCAAGACGGAGATACGCAGTATTTT. The whole variable domain, remainder taken from reference TRBV5-1 and TRBJ2-3, is KAGVTQTPRYLIKTRGQQVTLSCSPISGHRSVSWYQQTPGQGLQFLFEYFSETQRNKGNFPGRFSGRQFSNSRSEMNVSTLELGDSALYLCASSLGGGQDGDTQYFGPGTRLTVL.

This clone was picked up a small number of times. The V call is TRBV9, the J call TRBJ1-3, with TRBD1 identical over 8 bases. The length of the CDR3 is 14 residues. Trimming removed 4 bases from V and 9 bases from J; junction bases left unmatched: 9. Germline CDR1 and CDR2: SGDLS and YYNGEE. The CDR3 bases are TGTGCCAGCAGCCCTTCGACAGGGGCAGCCACCATATATTTT. It codes for CASSPSTGAATIYF.

This chain links TRBV7-2 with TRBJ2-2; 7 nucleotides line up with TRBD2. The CDR3 consists of 17 residues. V was clipped by 1 base and J by 6 bases; unmatched bases: 11. Per the germline V gene, CDR1 is SGHTA and CDR2 is FQGNSA. CDR3 DNA: TGTGCCAGCAGCTTAGTCTCTAGCGGTGACCTCGCCGGGGAGCTGTTTTTT. Its translation: CASSLVSSGDLAGELFF.